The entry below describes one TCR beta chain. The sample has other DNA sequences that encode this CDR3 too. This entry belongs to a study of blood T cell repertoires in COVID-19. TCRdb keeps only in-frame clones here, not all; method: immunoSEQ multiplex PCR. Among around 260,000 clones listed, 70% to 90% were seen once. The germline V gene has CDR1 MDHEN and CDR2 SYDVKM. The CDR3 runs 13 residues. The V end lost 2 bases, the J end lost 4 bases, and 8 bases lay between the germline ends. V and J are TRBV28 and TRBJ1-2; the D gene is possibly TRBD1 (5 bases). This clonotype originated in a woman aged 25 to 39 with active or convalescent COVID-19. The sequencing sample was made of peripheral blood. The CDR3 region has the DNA TGTGCCAGCAGTTTACGGGGGAGCTATGGCTACACCTTC. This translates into CASSLRGSYGYTF.